The 21 T cell receptor beta chains reported below all come from one sample, sequenced in a study of T cells after yellow fever vaccination. TCRdb used MiXCR to reprocess the 5' RACE reads, holding one entry per CDR3 protein. Of around 140,000 distinct CDR3 sequences detected, approximately 6.6% appear once; the ten largest clones hold more than 0.6%. The material sequenced was CD4+ T cells sorted from PBMCs, taken 10 days after the yellow fever booster vaccination. The receptors originated from a young man who received the YFV17D yellow fever vaccine.

This clonotype was detected a few times. The chain is built from TRBV7-2 and TRBJ1-2, with 8 bases aligning to TRBD1. The trim removed 5 bases at V and 4 bases at J, leaving 3 bases unmatched. The length of the CDR3 is 13 residues. CDR1 and CDR2 (germline): SGHTA, FQGNSA. This CDR3 is CASSDQGAYGYTF. CDR3 nucleotide sequence: TGTGCCAGCAGCGATCAGGGGGCCTATGGCTACACCTTC. Variable domain in full (rest from reference TRBV7-2 and TRBJ1-2): GAGVSQSPSNKVTEKGKDVELRCDPISGHTALYWYRQSLGQGLEFLIYFQGNSAPDKSGLPSDRFSAERTGGSVSTLTIQRTQQEDSAVYLCASSDQGAYGYTFGSGTRLTVV.

There are many counts of this clonotype. The chain has TRBV6-5 and TRBJ1-3; D uncertain. Trimming left V 4 bases short and J 1 base short, with 8 bases between. Germline V lookup: CDR1 MNHEY, CDR2 SVGAGI. The CDR3 totals 14 residues. The CDR3 here is CASSFRQSGNTIYF. The CDR3, as DNA: TGTGCCAGCAGTTTCCGACAATCTGGAAACACCATATATTTT.

This clonotype was counted ten times or more. The chain employs TRBV11-1 and TRBJ2-2; tentatively, D is TRBD2 (5 bases). Trimming removed 5 bases from V and 0 bases from J, with 25 bases in between. Per germline, CDR1 SGHAT and CDR2 FQDESV (reference sequence). The CDR3 covers 20 residues. CDR3 sequence: CASSRIQRATTISNTGELFF. As DNA, the CDR3 is TGTGCCAGCAGCCGAATCCAGAGGGCCACTACCATATCGAACACCGGGGAGCTGTTTTTT.

Ten or more counts support this clonotype. The chain links TRBV24-1 to TRBJ2-1; 13 positions match TRBD2. The J segment lost 5 bases and the V segment lost 4 bases, leaving 4 bases of the junction unmatched. CDR1 is KGHDR and CDR2 is SFDVKD in the germline V gene. This CDR3 region has 16 residues. Here the CDR3 DNA reads TGTGCCACCAGTGACTTGACTAGCGGGAGGCACAATGAGCAGTTCTTC. It encodes CATSDLTSGRHNEQFF.

This clonotype has at least ten counts. V usage is TRBV11-2 and J usage is TRBJ2-6; no clear D gene. V lost 8 bases, J lost 11 bases, and 19 bases lay in between. The CDR3 sequence is 14 residues long. Per germline, CDR1 SGHAT and CDR2 FQNNGV. CDR3 sequence reads: CASSNTAPPYVLTF. CDR3 in DNA: TGTGCCAGCTCCAATACGGCCCCCCCCTACGTCCTGACTTTC.

This clonotype showed up just a few times. The chain combines TRBV5-6 with TRBJ2-7; 7 bases align to TRBD1. Losses at the gene ends were 4 bases for V and 3 bases for J; bases not matched to a gene: 7. CDR3 length equals 14 residues. Germline CDR1 reads SGHDT; CDR2 reads YYEEEE. The CDR3 sequence is CASSPYRGVYEQYF. The DNA of the CDR3 is TGTGCCAGCAGCCCGTACAGGGGAGTCTACGAGCAGTACTTC.

This clonotype was seen repeatedly, ten times or more. The gene calls are TRBV4-3 and TRBJ2-3, with D possibly matching TRBD2 (5 bases). The CDR3 has 13 amino acids. The germline gives CDR1 LGHNA, CDR2 YSLEER. V was pared by 1 base and J by 5 bases, with 7 bases between. The CDR3 reads CASSQGGRDTQYF. Written as DNA, the CDR3 is TGCGCCAGCAGCCAAGGTGGGAGAGATACGCAGTATTTT.

This clonotype was seen at least ten times. The J gene is TRBJ2-7, the V gene TRBV3-1; TRBD1 might be the D (5 bases). Trimming left V 1 base short and J 2 bases short, with 12 bases between. Germline CDR1 and CDR2: LGHDT and YNNKEL (reference sequence). This CDR3 comprises 15 residues. CDR3: CASSQGKGATYEQYF. The CDR3 DNA is TGTGCCAGCAGCCAAGGAAAAGGGGCCACCTACGAGCAGTACTTC.

This clonotype appeared many times. J is TRBJ2-1 and V is TRBV20-1; 12 positions agree with TRBD2. Germline loops: CDR1 DFQATT, CDR2 SNEGSKA (reference sequence). This CDR3 contains 17 residues. The ends lost 3 bases at V and 8 bases at J; junction bases unmatched: 14. The DNA for the CDR3 is TGCAGTGCTAGTGTTCTAGCGGGAGGGCCCACCCTCCATGAGCAGTTCTTC. It translates to CSASVLAGGPTLHEQFF.

Ten or more counts support this clonotype. The V and J genes are TRBV5-1 and TRBJ1-2; no firm D call. The CDR3 runs 13 residues. The germline V gene encodes CDR1 SGHRS and CDR2 YFSETQ. Between the trimmed V and J ends, which lost 4 bases and 8 bases, there was a span of 15 bases. The CDR3: CASSPTLRTGYTF. CDR3 coding DNA: TGCGCCAGCAGCCCTACTCTTAGAACCGGCTACACCTTC.

This clonotype was observed many times. The chain uses TRBV29-1 and TRBJ2-5; a weak D match, TRBD2 (5 bases). The CDR3 runs 13 residues. Germline CDR1 reads SQVTM; CDR2 reads ANQGSEA. V lost 6 bases and J lost 5, with 16 bases in between. CDR3 sequence reads: CSVVPGKRETQYF. As DNA, the CDR3 is TGCAGCGTGGTTCCGGGGAAAAGGGAGACCCAGTACTTC.

This clonotype was counted between two and nine times. J is TRBJ2-7 and V is TRBV7-8, with D possibly TRBD2 on 5 matching bases. CDR3 length: 16 residues. Germline V lookup: CDR1 SGHVS, CDR2 FQNEAQ. The V gene lost 2 bases and the J gene lost 0 bases, with 14 bases spanning the gap. CDR3 nucleotides: TGTGCCAGCAGCTTATCCCAGCGGAGAGACTCCTACGAGCAGTACTTC. Protein product: CASSLSQRRDSYEQYF. The variable domain in full, completed from reference TRBV7-8 and TRBJ2-7, reads GAGVSQSPRYKVAKRGQDVALRCDPISGHVSLFWYQQALGQGPEFLTYFQNEAQLDKSGLPSDRFFAERPEGSVSTLKIQRTQQEDSAVYLCASSLSQRRDSYEQYFGPGTRLTVT.

In this sample, this clonotype turned up a few times. This chain connects TRBV19 to TRBJ1-6, with D tentatively TRBD1 (6 bases). Trimming removed 6 bases at V and 8 bases at J, with 14 bases between. Per germline, CDR1 LNHDA and CDR2 SQIVND (reference sequence). The CDR3 runs 14 residues. CDR3 region: CASRATGMHSPLHF. CDR3 nucleotide sequence: TGTGCCAGTAGGGCAACAGGGATGCATTCACCCCTCCACTTT. Drawing the rest from reference TRBV19 and TRBJ1-6, the complete variable domain is DGGITQSPKYLFRKEGQNVTLSCEQNLNHDAMYWYRQDPGQGLRLIYYSQIVNDFQKGDIAEGYSVSREKKESFPLTVTSAQKNPTAFYLCASRATGMHSPLHFGNGTRLTVT.

This clonotype was detected ten times or more. The V gene is TRBV20-1, the J gene TRBJ2-1, with TRBD2 matching 10 bases. After removal of 4 bases from V and 5 bases from J, the junction contained 11 bases not matched to a gene. Germline assignment: CDR1 DFQATT and CDR2 SNEGSKA (reference sequence). The CDR3 length is 16 residues. CDR3 amino acids: CSATLAGATPNNEQFF. As DNA, the CDR3 is TGCAGTGCTACTCTAGCGGGAGCCACCCCAAACAATGAGCAGTTCTTC.

Ten or more counts support this clonotype. This chain joins TRBV30 and TRBJ1-6, with a weak D call TRBD1 (5 bases). Trimming stripped 3 bases from V and 10 bases from J, with 13 bases between. This CDR3 has 13 amino acids. Looked up from germline, CDR1 is GTSNPN and CDR2 is SVGIG (reference sequence). CDR3 sequence (DNA): TGTGCCTGGAGCCCTAGGGGAAGGTCACCCCTCCACTTT. It is translated as CAWSPRGRSPLHF.

This clonotype was observed at least ten times. The chain links TRBV12-3 or TRBV12-4 to TRBJ2-3; 16 nucleotides align to TRBD2. This CDR3 contains 14 residues. Trimming at V came to 8 bases and at J to 5 bases, leaving 1 base not matched to a gene. The CDR3 spells CASGTSGRVDTQYF. In DNA form, the CDR3 reads TGTGCCAGCGGGACTAGCGGGAGGGTAGATACGCAGTATTTT.

This clonotype appeared many times. The V gene is TRBV20-1, the J gene TRBJ1-1; the D gene is possibly TRBD1 (5 bases). The CDR3 is 12 residues long. The germline V gene encodes CDR1 DFQATT and CDR2 SNEGSKA (reference sequence). V was cut by 5 bases and J by 11 bases, with 18 bases left in between. CDR3 protein: CSAGRQPPTAFF. CDR3 in DNA: TGCAGTGCTGGCCGACAGCCACCGACCGCTTTCTTT.

This clonotype has a count of ten or more. The chain couples TRBV20-1 to TRBJ2-7; D call uncertain. Trimming cost V 3 bases and J 7 bases, with 7 bases left between them. The CDR3 runs 10 residues. Germline lookup yields CDR1 DFQATT and CDR2 SNEGSKA (reference sequence). CDR3 in DNA: TGCAGTGCTAGTAGGGTAGAGCAGTACTTC. Amino acid sequence: CSASRVEQYF.

At least ten counts were recorded for this clonotype. The chain recombines TRBV12-3 or TRBV12-4 with TRBJ2-1; TRBD2 agrees at 11 bases. The CDR3 spans 16 residues. The ends lost 5 bases at V and 6 bases at J; junction bases unmatched: 9. The CDR3 sequence: CASSLLAGVDRNEQFF. CDR3 bases: TGTGCCAGCAGTCTACTAGCGGGAGTGGATCGCAATGAGCAGTTCTTC.

This clonotype was seen many times. This chain uses TRBV6-1 with TRBJ1-2; 7 bases are a match to TRBD1. The trim removed 6 bases at V and 2 bases at J, leaving 9 bases unmatched. The CDR3 extends over 15 amino acids. Per germline, CDR1 MNHNS and CDR2 SASEGT. CDR3 protein: CASSETPGQNYGYTF. In DNA form, the CDR3 reads TGTGCCAGCAGCGAGACTCCGGGACAGAACTATGGCTACACCTTC.

To note about this clonotype: A much larger clone differs by one base, so this may be a read error. The chain is built from TRBV19 and TRBJ2-1; 10 bases are a match to TRBD1. The CDR3 length is 15 residues. The V gene's germline CDR1 is LNHDA and CDR2 SQIVND (reference sequence). In nucleotides, the CDR3 is TGTACCAGTAGTATCCGGGACAGGGGTGGTGATGAGCAGTTCTTC. Amino acids: CTSSIRDRGGDEQFF.